This TCR beta chain appears in the sequencing data of a study of regulatory T cells in long-lasting Graves disease. This CDR3 is built from 12 residues. V was shortened by 6 bases and J by 10 bases, with 15 bases between the two germline ends. Libraries of TCR beta came from iRepertoire HTBI primers plus Arm-PCR of CDR3 regions. Each CDR3 protein is one row after TCRdb ran MiXCR on the multiplex PCR reads. The sample gives over 500,000 distinct CDR3 sequences, 16% of which show up once; 15% to 20% is in the top ten. This clonotype was counted at least ten times. Time point reported: newly diagnosed GD, antithyroid drugs for less than 3 months. PBMC-extracted RNA yielded the TCR library. The same sample was also studied in work on T cells in Graves' hyperthyroidism and ophthalmopathy.

The material sequenced was peripheral blood mononuclear cells (PBMCs), taken at new diagnosis, from a patient treated with antithyroid drugs. The chain couples TRBV12-3 or TRBV12-4 to TRBJ1-1; tentative D call: TRBD1 (5 bases). The clonotype comes from a woman between 25 and 40 years old with Graves disease. This CDR3 is CASRALVGGAFF. CDR3 DNA: TGTGCCAGCAGGGCACTTGTCGGGGGAGCTTTCTTT.